This T cell receptor (beta chain) was found in a study of cytomegalovirus exposure and HLA in healthy donors. Every donor was a healthy person donating bone marrow. Points from the study as a whole: In a later analysis, across HLA loci, associated TCR counts were highest for DRB1, lowest for HLA-C.

The PCR was carried out with 60 Vbeta primers and 13 Jbeta primers. Profiling relied on immunoSEQ multiplex PCR, and the TCRdb table lists in-frame clones only, not all of them. Seen here are approximately 160,000 clones, around 68% observed once, and the top ten hold less than 3.5%. Trimming stripped 8 bases from V and 0 bases from J, with 13 bases between. Germline-derived CDR1 and CDR2 are LNHDA and SQIVND (reference sequence). This CDR3 contains 14 residues. Details on this clone: Its specificity is not known.

J is TRBJ1-1 and V is TRBV19, with D perhaps matching TRBD1 (5 bases). Material for sequencing was PBMCs. This receptor was identified in a woman between 40 and 55 years old in good health and CMV-seropositive. CDR3 coding DNA: TGTGCCAGTGAATATACAGGACTGAACACTGAAGCTTTCTTT. Its translation is CASEYTGLNTEAFF.